A single sample is the source of the 22 T cell receptor beta chains below, sequenced in a study of CXCR3-negative and CXCR3-positive naive CD8 T cells. Study outcomes and limitations: Greater hydrophobicity was found in TRB CDR3s of CXCR3-positive naive cells than of CXCR3-negative naive cells.

With UMI labels, 5' RACE was used to prepare the TRB cDNA libraries. From the 5' RACE reads, TCRdb lists one entry per CDR3 protein and no DNA. This sample's table has some 64,000 distinct CDR3 sequences. These receptors lack a known antigen. The sample comprised naive CXCR3+ CD8+ T cells from blood. Subset of the sample: CD45RO-CCR7+CD27+CD95- naive CD8+ T cells expressing CXCR3 (TNR3+). The receptors shown here come from a human donor in good health. Some clones in this sample may be carry-over from other donors' samples.

The rearrangement links TRBV12-3 or TRBV12-4 to TRBJ1-5. CDR3 length equals 13 residues. The CDR3 reads CASSSYSNQPQHF.

V is TRBV29-1 and J is TRBJ2-1; TCRdb reports TRBD1, a call that lacks DNA to check it against. This CDR3 has 16 amino acids. Germline V gene sequence: CDR1 SQVTM, CDR2 ANQGSEA. CDR3 amino acids: CSAVARGLGSYNEQFF.

The rearrangement joins TRBV7-2 to TRBJ1-5; TCRdb reports TRBD1, a call that lacks DNA to check it against. Germline V lookup: CDR1 SGHTA, CDR2 FQGNSA. CDR3 length equals 15 residues. CDR3: CASSALDSLNQPQHF. Together with reference TRBV7-2 and TRBJ1-5, the CDR3 gives the full variable domain: GAGVSQSPSNKVTEKGKDVELRCDPISGHTALYWYRQSLGQGLEFLIYFQGNSAPDKSGLPSDRFSAERTGGSVSTLTIQRTQQEDSAVYLCASSALDSLNQPQHFGDGTRLSIL.

The chain recombines TRBV4-3 with TRBJ1-6. The germline V gene encodes CDR1 LGHNA and CDR2 YSLEER. The CDR3 covers 15 residues. CDR3 region: CASSQGTSYNSPLHF.

This chain uses TRBV20-1 with TRBJ1-1; TCRdb returns TRBD1, unconfirmable since there is no DNA. This CDR3 has 14 residues. CDR1 is DFQATT, CDR2 SNEGSKA, per germline (reference sequence). CDR3 protein: CSARGAWDGTEAFF.

This sequence joins TRBV29-1 and TRBJ1-2; as DNA is missing, the TRBD1 call by TCRdb cannot be tested. Per the germline V gene, CDR1 is SQVTM and CDR2 is ANQGSEA. The CDR3 loop spans 11 amino acids. The chain's CDR3 is CSDRANYGYTF.

The chain is built from TRBV25-1 and TRBJ2-1; TCRdb indicates TRBD2, and absent DNA this call remains unverified. The germline V gene encodes CDR1 MGHDK and CDR2 SYGVNS. This CDR3 has 13 amino acids. The CDR3 is CASSEGPMWEQFF. Based on the CDR3 plus reference TRBV25-1 and TRBJ2-1, the full variable domain is EADIYQTPRYLVIGTGKKITLECSQTMGHDKMYWYQQDPGMELHLIHYSYGVNSTEKGDLSSESTVSRIRTEHFPLTLESARPSHTSQYLCASSEGPMWEQFFGPGTRLTVL.

This chain uses TRBV20-1 with TRBJ1-1. Germline CDR1 DFQATT, CDR2 SNEGSKA (reference sequence). CDR3 length: 12 residues. The CDR3 sequence: CSARDLAAEAFF.

V and J are TRBV6-1 and TRBJ2-5; TCRdb's D gene call, TRBD2, goes unchecked for lack of DNA. The CDR3 sequence is 15 residues long. Germline CDR1 is MNHNS and CDR2 is SASEGT. The CDR3 here is CASRGESLYQETQYF.

The chain joins TRBV28 to TRBJ2-5; TCRdb selects TRBD1, and the lack of DNA leaves this call unchecked. Germline loops: CDR1 MDHEN, CDR2 SYDVKM. The CDR3 totals 15 residues. This chain's CDR3 is CAGGPGQGAKRTQYF.

The V gene is TRBV12-3 or TRBV12-4, the J gene TRBJ2-2; the TCRdb call, TRBD1, lacks DNA for checking. The CDR3 spans 13 residues. CDR3 amino acids: CASGQGGTGELFF.

The gene calls are TRBV29-1 and TRBJ2-2. Germline loops: CDR1 SQVTM, CDR2 ANQGSEA. There are 13 residues in the CDR3. The CDR3 is CSVEPVGTGELFF.

This sequence joins TRBV5-6 and TRBJ2-5. This CDR3 is built from 13 residues. Per the germline V gene, CDR1 is SGHDT and CDR2 is YYEEEE. CDR3 amino acids: CASSLALKETQYF.

The J gene is TRBJ2-5, the V gene TRBV29-1; there is no DNA to check the TCRdb D call of TRBD2. The germline gives CDR1 SQVTM, CDR2 ANQGSEA. The CDR3 has 17 residues. The CDR3 loop reads CSAGDLGTSGREETQYF.

The gene calls are TRBV29-1 and TRBJ1-2; TCRdb picks TRBD1, but there is no DNA to check that call. The germline V gene has CDR1 SQVTM and CDR2 ANQGSEA. The CDR3 is made up of 14 amino acids. The CDR3 sequence is CSVEDLDRSYGYTF.

This chain links TRBV7-6 with TRBJ1-5. This CDR3 is 15 amino acids long. The germline V gene encodes CDR1 SGHVS and CDR2 FNYEAQ. CDR3 protein: CASSLSGASNQPQHF.

This rearrangement joins TRBV6-2 or TRBV6-3 to TRBJ2-1; the D call from TCRdb, TRBD2, cannot be confirmed without DNA. From germline, CDR1 is MNHEY and CDR2 SVGEGT. This CDR3 has 15 amino acids. The CDR3 spells CASSYEGSGYNEQFF.

The gene calls are TRBV6-2 or TRBV6-3 and TRBJ2-5; checking the TCRdb D call of TRBD1 is not possible without DNA. Germline CDR1 MNHEY, CDR2 SVGEGT. CDR3 length equals 13 residues. CDR3 sequence reads: CASSPGSQETQYF.

The chain links TRBV24-1 to TRBJ2-5; TCRdb indicates TRBD1, and absent DNA this call remains unverified. CDR1 and CDR2 from the germline V gene are KGHDR and SFDVKD. This CDR3 comprises 15 residues. CDR3 loop: CATSDPGTEQETQYF.

This chain links TRBV15 with TRBJ2-7; without DNA, the TCRdb call of TRBD1 cannot be checked. The CDR3 loop spans 15 amino acids. Germline loops: CDR1 LNHNV, CDR2 YYDKDF (reference sequence). CDR3 residues: CATSRRTDTTYEQYF.

The chain couples TRBV12-3 or TRBV12-4 to TRBJ2-7; TCRdb outputs TRBD1, but without DNA this stays unchecked. The CDR3 sequence is 13 residues long. This CDR3 is CASSSQGFVEQYF.

The chain links TRBV29-1 to TRBJ2-1; the D call from TCRdb, TRBD2, cannot be confirmed without DNA. The CDR3 covers 13 residues. Germline lookup yields CDR1 SQVTM and CDR2 ANQGSEA. CDR3 region: CSVDPSKSHEQFF.